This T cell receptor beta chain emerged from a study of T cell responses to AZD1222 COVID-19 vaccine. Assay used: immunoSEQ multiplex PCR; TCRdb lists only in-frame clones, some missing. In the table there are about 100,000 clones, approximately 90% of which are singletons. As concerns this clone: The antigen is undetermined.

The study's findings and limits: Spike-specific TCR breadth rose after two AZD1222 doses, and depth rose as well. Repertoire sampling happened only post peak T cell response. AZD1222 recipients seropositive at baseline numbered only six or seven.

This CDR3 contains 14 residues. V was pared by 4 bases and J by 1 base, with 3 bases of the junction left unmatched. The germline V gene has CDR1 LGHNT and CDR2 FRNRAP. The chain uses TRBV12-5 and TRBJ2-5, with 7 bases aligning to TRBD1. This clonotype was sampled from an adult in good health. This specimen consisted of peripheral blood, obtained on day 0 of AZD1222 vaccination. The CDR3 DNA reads TGTGCTAGTGGTTCTTGGGACAGCCAAGAGACCCAGTACTTC. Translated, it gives CASGSWDSQETQYF.